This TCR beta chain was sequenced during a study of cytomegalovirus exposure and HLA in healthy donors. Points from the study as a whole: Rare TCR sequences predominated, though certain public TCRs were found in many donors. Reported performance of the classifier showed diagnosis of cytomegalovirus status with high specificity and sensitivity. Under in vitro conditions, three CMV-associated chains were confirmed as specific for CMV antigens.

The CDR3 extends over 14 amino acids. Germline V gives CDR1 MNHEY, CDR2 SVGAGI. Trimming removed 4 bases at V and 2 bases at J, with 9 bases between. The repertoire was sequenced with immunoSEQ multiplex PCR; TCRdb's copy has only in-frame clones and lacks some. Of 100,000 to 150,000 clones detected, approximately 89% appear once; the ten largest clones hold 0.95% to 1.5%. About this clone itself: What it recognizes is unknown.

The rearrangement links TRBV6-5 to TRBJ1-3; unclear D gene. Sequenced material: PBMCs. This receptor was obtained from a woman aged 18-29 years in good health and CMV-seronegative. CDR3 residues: CASSSPGTGNTIYF. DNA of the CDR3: TGTGCCAGCAGTTCACCGGGTACTGGAAACACCATATATTTT.